This TCR beta chain was identified during a study of cytomegalovirus exposure and HLA in healthy donors. The CDR3 loop spans 15 amino acids. Trimming took 5 bases from V and 0 from J, leaving 11 bases between them. The V gene's germline CDR1 is MDHEN and CDR2 SYDVKM. The PCR ran on 60 Vbeta and 13 Jbeta primers. TCRdb's copy holds only in-frame clones and misses some; the assay was immunoSEQ multiplex PCR. The top ten hold roughly 7.1% of the sample, which has some 99,000 clones, more than 70% seen once. Points on this clone: Its antigen is currently unknown.

Overall study results and limits: Beyond CMV serostatus, there was no information to go on about immune exposure. The study carried out a later analysis of TCR beta sequences. It associated around 17,000 of them with specific HLA alleles at a false discovery rate of 0.05.

The sample comprised PBMCs. This chain links TRBV28 with TRBJ2-4; perhaps TRBD2 as D (5 bases). The receptor's source is a female donor in good health and CMV-seronegative. The DNA of the CDR3 is TGTGCCAGCAGTCCGGGTAGCGTAGCCAAAAACATTCAGTACTTC. The encoded protein is CASSPGSVAKNIQYF.